The clone carrying this T cell receptor (beta chain) has a handful of counts. What it binds is not known. The CDR3 extends over 14 amino acids. Trimming removed 5 bases from V and 7 bases from J; junction bases left unmatched: 9. Germline CDR1 and CDR2: SQVTM and ANQGSEA. Investigators prepared the TCR beta libraries by applying iRepertoire HTBI primers and Arm-PCR of CDR3 regions. MiXCR, applied by TCRdb to the multiplex PCR reads, yields one record per CDR3 protein. The table records about 470,000 distinct CDR3 sequences, under 25% of them present only once. The data derive from a study of regulatory T cells in long-lasting Graves disease. Study in general: The term persistent Graves' disease signified upward of 5 years on antithyroid drugs with positive TSH receptor antibodies.

Time point defined: persistent/refractory GD, antithyroid drugs over 5 years with positive TRAb. PBMCs were the source of the RNA used for TCR sequencing. Notes on the study in general: TCR diversity was lower in persistent than newly diagnosed Graves' disease.

This chain joins TRBV29-1 and TRBJ2-2; TRBD1 aligns across 8 bases. Sequencing used peripheral blood mononuclear cells (PBMCs), obtained when the disease was refractory, from a patient treated with antithyroid drugs. The sequence came from a female donor with Graves disease. CDR3 DNA sequence: TGCAGCGTTACGGACAGGGAGCTTTTCGGGGAGCTGTTTTTT. This codes for CSVTDRELFGELFF.